The present TCR beta chain was sequenced within a study of cytomegalovirus exposure and HLA in healthy donors. Vbeta (60) and Jbeta (13) primers were used in the PCR. Libraries were prepared by immunoSEQ multiplex PCR; TCRdb keeps only in-frame clonotypes and omits some of them. The table records about 110,000 clones, under 80% of them present only once. V shed 4 bases and J 4 bases; nucleotides not matched to a gene: 13. CDR3 size: 17 residues. Germline V lookup: CDR1 PRHDT, CDR2 FYEKMQ (reference sequence). The chain combines TRBV13 with TRBJ1-3; 7 bases agree with TRBD1. The sequence was obtained from a man in his fifties or sixties in good health and CMV-seronegative. What was sequenced was PBMCs. The CDR3 DNA reads as TGTGCCAGCAGCTCCCAACCCTACAGGGGAGCAGGAAACACCATATATTTT. Translation gives CASSSQPYRGAGNTIYF. The full variable domain, completed using reference TRBV13 and TRBJ1-3, is AAGVIQSPRHLIKEKRETATLKCYPIPRHDTVYWYQQGPGQDPQFLISFYEKMQSDKGSIPDRFSAQQFSDYHSELNMSSLELGDSALYFCASSSQPYRGAGNTIYFGEGSWLTVV.